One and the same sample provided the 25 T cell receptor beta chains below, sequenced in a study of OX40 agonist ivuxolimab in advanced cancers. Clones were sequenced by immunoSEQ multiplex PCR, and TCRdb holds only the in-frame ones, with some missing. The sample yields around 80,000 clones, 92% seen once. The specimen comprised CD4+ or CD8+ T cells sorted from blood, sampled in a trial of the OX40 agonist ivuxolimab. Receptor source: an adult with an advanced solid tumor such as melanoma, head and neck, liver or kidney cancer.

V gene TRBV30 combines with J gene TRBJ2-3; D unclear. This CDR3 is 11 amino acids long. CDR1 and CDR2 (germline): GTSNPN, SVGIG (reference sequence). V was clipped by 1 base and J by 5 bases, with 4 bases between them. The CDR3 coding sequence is TGTGCCTGGAGTGGTAAAGATACGCAGTATTTT. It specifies CAWSGKDTQYF.

In DNA form, the CDR3 reads TGTGCCAGCAGTTACGGGACTTTAACCTGGGGCACTGAAGCTTTCTTT. Protein sequence: CASSYGTLTWGTEAFF. V usage is TRBV6-5 and J usage is TRBJ1-1; maybe TRBD1 (5 bases). CDR1 is MNHEY and CDR2 is SVGAGI in the germline V gene. CDR3 size: 16 residues. V lost 2 bases and J 4 bases, leaving 17 bases between the germline ends.

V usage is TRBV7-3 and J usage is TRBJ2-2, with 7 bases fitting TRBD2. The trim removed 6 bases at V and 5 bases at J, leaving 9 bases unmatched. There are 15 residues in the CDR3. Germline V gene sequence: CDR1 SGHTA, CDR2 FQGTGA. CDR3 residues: CASRSPGSGTGELFF. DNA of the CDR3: TGTGCCAGCAGATCCCCGGGTAGCGGGACCGGGGAGCTGTTTTTT.

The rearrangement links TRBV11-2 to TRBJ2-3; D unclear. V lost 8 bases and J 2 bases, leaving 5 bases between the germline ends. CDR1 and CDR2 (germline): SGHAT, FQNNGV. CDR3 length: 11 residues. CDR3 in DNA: TGTGCCAGCGGCACCACAGATACGCAGTATTTT. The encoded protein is CASGTTDTQYF.

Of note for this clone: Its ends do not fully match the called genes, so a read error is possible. The CDR3 DNA reads TGTGCTAGCAGCTTAGAAGCTAGCGGGGGGCAGCAGTTCTTC. This translates into CASSLEASGGQQFF. This rearrangement joins TRBV7-7 to TRBJ2-1; 11 bases line up with TRBD2. The CDR3 sequence is 14 residues long. CDR1 SSHAT and CDR2 FNYEAQ come from the germline V gene (reference sequence).

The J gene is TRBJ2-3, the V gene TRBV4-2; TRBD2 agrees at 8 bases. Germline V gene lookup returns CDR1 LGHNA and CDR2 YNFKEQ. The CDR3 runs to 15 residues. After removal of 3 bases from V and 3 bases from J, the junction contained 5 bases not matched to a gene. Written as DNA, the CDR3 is TGTGCCAGCAGCCAGGACCAGCGGGAGACAGATACGCAGTATTTT. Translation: CASSQDQRETDTQYF.

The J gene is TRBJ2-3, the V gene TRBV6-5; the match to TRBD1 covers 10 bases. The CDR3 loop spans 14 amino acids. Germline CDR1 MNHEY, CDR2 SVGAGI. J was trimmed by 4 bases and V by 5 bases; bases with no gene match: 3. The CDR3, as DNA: TGTGCCAGCAGTACGGGACAGGGGTCAGATACGCAGTATTTT. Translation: CASSTGQGSDTQYF.

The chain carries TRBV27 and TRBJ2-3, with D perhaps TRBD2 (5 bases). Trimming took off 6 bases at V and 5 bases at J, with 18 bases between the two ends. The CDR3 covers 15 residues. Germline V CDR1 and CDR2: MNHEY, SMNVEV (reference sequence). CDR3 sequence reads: CASSPPGLGGDTQYF. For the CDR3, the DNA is TGTGCCAGCAGCCCCCCGGGGTTGGGTGGAGATACGCAGTATTTT.

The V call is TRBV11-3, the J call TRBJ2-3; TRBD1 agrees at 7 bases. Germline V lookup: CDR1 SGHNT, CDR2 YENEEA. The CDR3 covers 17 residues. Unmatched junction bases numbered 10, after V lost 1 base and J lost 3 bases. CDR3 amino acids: CASSLGIGGPQTDTQYF. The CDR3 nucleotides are TGTGCCAGCAGCTTAGGAATAGGGGGCCCCCAGACAGATACGCAGTATTTT.

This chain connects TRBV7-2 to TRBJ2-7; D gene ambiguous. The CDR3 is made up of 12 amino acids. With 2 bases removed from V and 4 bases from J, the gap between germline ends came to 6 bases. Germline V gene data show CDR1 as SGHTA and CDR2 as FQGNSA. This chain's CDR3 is CASSLTGYEQYF. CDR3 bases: TGTGCCAGCAGCTTAACCGGGTACGAGCAGTACTTC.

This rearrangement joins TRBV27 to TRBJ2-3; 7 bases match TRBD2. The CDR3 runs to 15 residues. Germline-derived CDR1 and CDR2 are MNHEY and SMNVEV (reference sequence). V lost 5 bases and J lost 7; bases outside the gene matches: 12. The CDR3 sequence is CASSPRTSSDHTQYF. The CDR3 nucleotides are TGTGCCAGCAGTCCCCGGACTAGTAGTGATCATACGCAGTATTTT.

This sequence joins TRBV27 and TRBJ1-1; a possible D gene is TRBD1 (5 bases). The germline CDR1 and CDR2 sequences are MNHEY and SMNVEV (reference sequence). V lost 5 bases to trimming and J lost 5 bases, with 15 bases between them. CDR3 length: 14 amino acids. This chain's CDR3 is CASSPNGARTEAFF. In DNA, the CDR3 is TGTGCCAGCAGTCCAAATGGGGCGCGGACTGAAGCTTTCTTT.

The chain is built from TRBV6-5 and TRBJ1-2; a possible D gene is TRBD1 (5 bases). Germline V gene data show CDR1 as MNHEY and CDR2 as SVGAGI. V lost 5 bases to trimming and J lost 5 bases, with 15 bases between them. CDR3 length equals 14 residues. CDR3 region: CASSRTGTAYGYTF. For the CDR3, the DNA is TGTGCCAGCAGTCGAACCGGGACGGCGTATGGCTACACCTTC.

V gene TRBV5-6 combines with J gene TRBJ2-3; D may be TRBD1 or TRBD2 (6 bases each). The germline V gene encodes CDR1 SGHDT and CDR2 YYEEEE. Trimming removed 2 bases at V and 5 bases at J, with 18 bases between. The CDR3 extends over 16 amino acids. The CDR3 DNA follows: TGTGCCAGCAGCTTTGAACTGCAGGGGAGGATAGATACGCAGTATTTT. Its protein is CASSFELQGRIDTQYF.

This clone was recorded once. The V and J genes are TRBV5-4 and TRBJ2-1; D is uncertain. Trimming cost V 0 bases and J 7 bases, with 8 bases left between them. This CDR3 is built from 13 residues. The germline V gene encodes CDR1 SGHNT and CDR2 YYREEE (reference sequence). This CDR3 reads CASSLGAKNEQFF. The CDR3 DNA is TGTGCCAGCAGCTTGGGGGCAAAGAATGAGCAGTTCTTC.

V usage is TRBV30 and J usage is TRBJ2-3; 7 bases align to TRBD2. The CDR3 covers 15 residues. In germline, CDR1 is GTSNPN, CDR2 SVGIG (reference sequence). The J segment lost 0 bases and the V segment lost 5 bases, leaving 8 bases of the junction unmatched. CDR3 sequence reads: CAWGGSGLSTDTQYF. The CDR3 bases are TGTGCCTGGGGGGGTAGCGGGTTGAGCACAGATACGCAGTATTTT.

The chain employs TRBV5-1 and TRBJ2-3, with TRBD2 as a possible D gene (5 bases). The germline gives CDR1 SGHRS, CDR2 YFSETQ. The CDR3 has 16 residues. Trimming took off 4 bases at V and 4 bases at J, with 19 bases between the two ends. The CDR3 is CASSLTGIASADTQYF. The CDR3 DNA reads TGCGCCAGCAGCCTCACCGGGATCGCGAGCGCAGATACGCAGTATTTT.

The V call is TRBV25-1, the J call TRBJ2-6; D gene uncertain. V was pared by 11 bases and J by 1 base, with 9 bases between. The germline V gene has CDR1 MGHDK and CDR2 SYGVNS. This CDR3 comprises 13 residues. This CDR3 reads CASSSSGANVLTF. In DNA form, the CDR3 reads TGTGCCTCGAGCAGTTCTGGGGCCAACGTCCTGACTTTC. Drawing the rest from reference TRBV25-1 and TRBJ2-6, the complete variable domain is EADIYQTPRYLVIGTGKKITLECSQTMGHDKMYWYQQDPGMELHLIHYSYGVNSTEKGDLSSESTVSRIRTEHFPLTLESARPSHTSQYLCASSSSGANVLTFGAGSRLTVL.

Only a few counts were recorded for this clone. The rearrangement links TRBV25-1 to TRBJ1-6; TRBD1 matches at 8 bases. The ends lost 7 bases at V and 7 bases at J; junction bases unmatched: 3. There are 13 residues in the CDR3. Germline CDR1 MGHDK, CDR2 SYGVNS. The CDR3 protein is CASMRQGNSPLHF. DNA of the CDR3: TGTGCCAGCATGAGACAGGGGAATTCACCCCTCCACTTT.

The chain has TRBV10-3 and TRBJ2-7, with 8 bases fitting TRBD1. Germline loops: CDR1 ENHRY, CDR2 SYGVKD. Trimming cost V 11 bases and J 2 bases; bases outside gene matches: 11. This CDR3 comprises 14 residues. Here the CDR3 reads CAADSGQAAYEQYF. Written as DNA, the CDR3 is TGTGCCGCCGATTCGGGACAGGCAGCCTACGAGCAGTACTTC.

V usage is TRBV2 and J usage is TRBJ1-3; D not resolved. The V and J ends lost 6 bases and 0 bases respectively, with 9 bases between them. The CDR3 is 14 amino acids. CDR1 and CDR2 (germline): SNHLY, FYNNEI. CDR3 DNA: TGTGCCAGCAGGATGGACCTCTCTGGAAACACCATATATTTT. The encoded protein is CASRMDLSGNTIYF.

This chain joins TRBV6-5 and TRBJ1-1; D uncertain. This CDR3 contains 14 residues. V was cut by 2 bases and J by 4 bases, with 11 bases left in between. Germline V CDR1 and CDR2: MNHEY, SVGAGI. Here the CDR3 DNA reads TGTGCCAGCAGTTACGGGGAGGTGGCCACTGAAGCTTTCTTT. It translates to CASSYGEVATEAFF.

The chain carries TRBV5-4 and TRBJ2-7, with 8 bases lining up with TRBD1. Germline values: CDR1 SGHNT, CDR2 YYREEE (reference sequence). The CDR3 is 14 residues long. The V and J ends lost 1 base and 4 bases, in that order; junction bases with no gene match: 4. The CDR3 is CASSLPGGFYEQYF. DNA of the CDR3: TGTGCCAGCAGCTTGCCAGGGGGCTTTTACGAGCAGTACTTC.

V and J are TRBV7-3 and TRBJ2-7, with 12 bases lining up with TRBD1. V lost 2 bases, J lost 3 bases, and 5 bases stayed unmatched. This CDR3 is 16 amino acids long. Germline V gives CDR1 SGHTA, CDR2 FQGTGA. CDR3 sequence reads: CASSLYGTGGFYEQYF. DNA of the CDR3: TGTGCCAGCAGCTTATACGGGACAGGGGGCTTCTACGAGCAGTACTTC. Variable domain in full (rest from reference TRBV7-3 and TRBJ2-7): GAGVSQTPSNKVTEKGKYVELRCDPISGHTALYWYRQSLGQGPEFLIYFQGTGAADDSGLPNDRFFAVRPEGSVSTLKIQRTERGDSAVYLCASSLYGTGGFYEQYFGPGTRLTVT.

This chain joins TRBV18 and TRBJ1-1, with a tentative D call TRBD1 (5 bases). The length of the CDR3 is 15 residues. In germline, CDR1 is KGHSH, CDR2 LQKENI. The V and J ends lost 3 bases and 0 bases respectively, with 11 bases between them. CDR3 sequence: CASSPSDRMNTEAFF. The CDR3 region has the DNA TGTGCCAGCTCACCTTCTGACAGAATGAACACTGAAGCTTTCTTT.